This record covers a single TCR beta chain. Trimming removed 0 bases at V and 0 bases at J, with 12 bases between. There are 18 residues in the CDR3. CDR1 is LGHNA and CDR2 is YSLEER in the germline V gene. These data belong to a study of blood T cell repertoires in COVID-19. Overall study: Material from acute and convalescent COVID-19 was sourced from the United States, Italy and Spain.

Authors' analysis steps: Counts of nucleated cells, estimated from reference gene primer amplification, were obtained. Sequenced by immunoSEQ multiplex PCR; TCRdb stores in-frame clones only, minus some. That table furnishes V, J and clone size, whereas the DNA furnished D and trimming. The sample comprises tens of thousands of clones, 85% to 90% of which are singletons, and over 15% rests with the top ten. Enrolled during active infection, Seattle patients were then followed longitudinally. V and J are TRBV4-3 and TRBJ1-6; no definite D call. The sequenced sample consisted of peripheral blood. The source of this sequence is a woman aged 60-75 years with COVID-19, enrolled during active disease. In DNA, the CDR3 is TGCGCCAGCAGCCAAGAGGGCACCGAAAGCTCCTATAATTCACCCCTCCACTTT. Translation: CASSQEGTESSYNSPLHF.